A single sample is the source of the 21 T cell receptor beta chains below, sequenced in a study of yellow fever vaccine responses in identical twins. MiXCR, run by TCRdb on the RT-PCR reads, gives a single entry per CDR3 protein. Of around 15,000 distinct CDR3 sequences detected, about four fifths appear once; the ten largest clones hold about 1.8%. Sequenced material: T cells from blood (PBMCs), unsorted or a sorted subset (not recorded which), taken before or after yellow fever vaccination (not recorded which). The receptor source for this set is a woman aged 18 to 35 who received the yellow fever vaccine.

V is TRBV20-1 and J is TRBJ2-5, with TRBD2 matching over 7 bases. In germline, CDR1 is DFQATT, CDR2 SNEGSKA (reference sequence). Trimming removed 1 base from V and 10 bases from J; junction bases left unmatched: 9. The CDR3 loop spans 13 amino acids. CDR3 amino acids: CSARGLADPDQYF. DNA for the CDR3: TGCAGTGCTAGAGGGCTAGCGGACCCGGACCAGTACTTC.

In this sample, this clonotype turned up a few times. This chain uses TRBV20-1 with TRBJ1-5; TRBD1 is a possible D gene (5 bases). Trimming took off 5 bases at V and 6 bases at J, with 29 bases between the two ends. The CDR3 runs 18 residues. The germline V gene has CDR1 DFQATT and CDR2 SNEGSKA (reference sequence). The CDR3, as DNA: TGCAGTGCTCTTAAGCCCGGGACGTTTGCCCCCATAGGTCAGCCCCAGCATTTT. Its protein is CSALKPGTFAPIGQPQHF.

The gene calls are TRBV9 and TRBJ2-7; possibly TRBD2 for D (7 bases). Germline lookup yields CDR1 SGDLS and CDR2 YYNGEE. The V and J ends lost 4 bases and 1 base respectively, with 15 bases between them. The CDR3 has 15 amino acids. CDR3 protein: CASSPEGGLSYEQYF. DNA for the CDR3: TGTGCCAGCAGCCCAGAGGGGGGGCTTTCCTACGAGCAGTACTTC.

The rearrangement joins TRBV29-1 to TRBJ2-1, with D uncertain. Germline V lookup: CDR1 SQVTM, CDR2 ANQGSEA. V dropped 2 bases and J dropped 8 bases, with 7 bases sitting between them. CDR3 length: 11 amino acids. CDR3 in DNA: TGCAGCGTTGAAACCCGATATGAGCAGTTCTTC. The encoded protein is CSVETRYEQFF.

The chain couples TRBV12-3 or TRBV12-4 to TRBJ1-5; D is ambiguous. The ends were cut back, 6 bases at V and 2 bases at J, with 8 bases in the middle. The CDR3 is 13 residues long. The CDR3 DNA reads as TGTGCCAGCAGGGGTAGGCGCAATCAGCCCCAGCATTTT. Translated: CASRGRRNQPQHF.

This clonotype is medium-sized. The chain joins TRBV4-1 to TRBJ1-2; 9 bases fit TRBD1. The CDR3 spans 15 residues. From germline, CDR1 is MGHRA and CDR2 YSYEKL. Germline trimming cut 4 bases from V and 1 base from J; bases unmatched to any gene: 4. The CDR3 loop reads CASSPRTGDNYGYTF. The CDR3 nucleotides read TGCGCCAGCAGCCCCCGGACAGGGGATAACTATGGCTACACCTTC.

The chain employs TRBV7-6 and TRBJ2-7; D is undetermined. Trimming took off 1 base at V and 3 bases at J, with 4 bases between the two ends. This CDR3 region has 12 residues. CDR1 SGHVS and CDR2 FNYEAQ come from the germline V gene. The CDR3 loop is CASSLVNYEQYF. The CDR3 region has the DNA TGTGCCAGCAGCTTAGTGAACTACGAGCAGTACTTC.

The rearrangement uses TRBV2 and TRBJ2-1, with unresolved D. Deletions cut 3 bases from V and 9 bases from J, with 15 bases between. The CDR3 covers 14 residues. The germline V gene has CDR1 SNHLY and CDR2 FYNNEI. CDR3 sequence (DNA): TGTGCCAGCAGTGACCGGCGAACTATGGGTGAGCAGTTCTTC. This gives the protein CASSDRRTMGEQFF.

This clonotype was detected once. This chain joins TRBV11-2 and TRBJ2-5, with 8 bases that match TRBD2. Looked up from germline, CDR1 is SGHAT and CDR2 is FQNNGV. V dropped 5 bases and J dropped 1; count of bases not matched to a gene: 9. The CDR3 loop spans 16 amino acids. CDR3 DNA sequence: TGTGCCAGCAGCCCTGCAGGGCTAGCGGGCCAAGAGACCCAGTACTTC. It is translated as CASSPAGLAGQETQYF. The full variable domain, its missing parts supplied by reference TRBV11-2 and TRBJ2-5, is EAGVAQSPRYKIIEKRQSVAFWCNPISGHATLYWYQQILGQGPKLLIQFQNNGVVDDSQLPKDRFSAERLKGVDSTLKIQPAKLEDSAVYLCASSPAGLAGQETQYFGPGTRLLVL.

Only a few counts were recorded for this clonotype. V and J are TRBV20-1 and TRBJ2-3; possibly TRBD2 for D (5 bases). The CDR3 is made up of 15 amino acids. Germline V lookup: CDR1 DFQATT, CDR2 SNEGSKA (reference sequence). Between the trimmed V and J ends, which lost 5 bases and 1 base, there was a span of 16 bases. CDR3 loop: CSAVPRGLGTDTQYF. The CDR3 DNA reads as TGCAGTGCTGTCCCCAGAGGGCTTGGCACAGATACGCAGTATTTT.

The chain carries TRBV2 and TRBJ1-2; no clear D. V was clipped by 6 bases and J by 5 bases, with 10 bases between them. The germline V gene has CDR1 SNHLY and CDR2 FYNNEI. CDR3 length equals 12 residues. The CDR3 loop is CASSGLGYGYTF. CDR3 sequence (DNA): TGTGCCAGCAGCGGACTAGGGTATGGCTACACCTTC.

The CDR3 region is CASSLVYGDEQFF. In DNA, the CDR3 is TGTGCCAGCAGCTTAGTATACGGGGATGAGCAGTTCTTC. The chain is built from TRBV7-2 and TRBJ2-1; perhaps TRBD2 as D (5 bases). The CDR3 has 13 amino acids. CDR1 and CDR2 (germline): SGHTA, FQGNSA. V lost 1 base, J lost 8 bases, and 9 bases lay in between.

The J gene is TRBJ1-6, the V gene TRBV7-3, with D possibly TRBD1 on 6 matching bases. In germline, CDR1 is SGHTA, CDR2 FQGTGA. The CDR3 extends over 14 amino acids. V lost 5 bases, J lost 9 bases, and 14 bases lay in between. The CDR3 DNA follows: TGTGCCAGCAGCGACGAGACAGGCAGTTCACCCCTCCACTTT. It encodes CASSDETGSSPLHF.

CDR3 region: CASRQTENYNEQFF. CDR3 nucleotide sequence: TGCGCCAGCAGACAGACGGAGAACTACAATGAGCAGTTCTTC. V and J are TRBV5-1 and TRBJ2-1; D gene uncertain. CDR1 and CDR2 (germline): SGHRS, YFSETQ. Trimming left V 5 bases short and J 3 bases short, with 12 bases between. CDR3 length: 14 residues.

This rearrangement joins TRBV13 to TRBJ2-7; D might be TRBD1 or TRBD2, each matching 5 bases. Germline CDR1 PRHDT, CDR2 FYEKMQ (reference sequence). The V and J ends lost 5 bases and 0 bases respectively, with 11 bases between them. The CDR3 runs 14 residues. This CDR3 reads CASSPLGTSYEQYF. In nucleotides, the CDR3 is TGTGCCAGCAGCCCTTTAGGGACCTCCTACGAGCAGTACTTC.

V and J are TRBV7-6 and TRBJ2-7; TRBD1 matches 9 bases. The CDR3 contains 16 residues. Germline CDR1 SGHVS, CDR2 FNYEAQ. Germline trimming cut 1 base from V and 0 bases from J; bases unmatched to any gene: 4. The CDR3 loop is CASSLDTGGGSYEQYF. DNA for the CDR3: TGTGCCAGCAGCTTAGATACAGGGGGCGGCTCCTACGAGCAGTACTTC.

The chain combines TRBV20-1 with TRBJ1-6; TRBD1 is a possible D gene (6 bases). The CDR3 is 13 residues long. V lost 1 base to trimming and J lost 8 bases, with 9 bases between them. Germline CDR1 reads DFQATT; CDR2 reads SNEGSKA (reference sequence). CDR3 protein: CSARGQADSPLHF. The CDR3, as DNA: TGCAGTGCTAGAGGACAGGCCGATTCACCCCTCCACTTT.

The chain carries TRBV4-3 and TRBJ2-1, with 14 bases matching TRBD2. CDR1 is LGHNA, CDR2 YSLEER, per germline. This CDR3 spans 18 amino acids. J was trimmed by 3 bases and V by 3 bases; bases with no gene match: 7. In DNA form, the CDR3 reads TGCGCCAGCAGCCATGAGACGGGACTAGCGGGGGTCTACAATGAGCAGTTCTTC. It translates to CASSHETGLAGVYNEQFF.

The rearrangement uses TRBV6-5 and TRBJ2-7; D is possibly TRBD1 (5 bases). Trimming took 0 bases from V and 7 from J, leaving 13 bases between them. The CDR3 length is 14 residues. Germline loops: CDR1 MNHEY, CDR2 SVGAGI. The CDR3 DNA sequence: TGTGCCAGCAGTTACTCGACACAGGCAACAGAGCAGTACTTC. Translation: CASSYSTQATEQYF.

V is TRBV7-9 and J is TRBJ2-7; no definite D call. V gave up 1 base and J gave up 2 bases, with 3 bases separating them. The CDR3 totals 12 residues. The V gene's germline CDR1 is SEHNR and CDR2 FQNEAQ (reference sequence). Here the CDR3 reads CASSLVTYEQYF. The CDR3 nucleotides are TGTGCCAGCAGCTTAGTGACCTACGAGCAGTACTTC.

The chain is built from TRBV29-1 and TRBJ2-5; D may correspond to TRBD1 or TRBD2 (5 bases each). The CDR3 runs to 15 residues. Trimming took off 6 bases at V and 5 bases at J, with 22 bases between the two ends. Germline values: CDR1 SQVTM, CDR2 ANQGSEA. CDR3 sequence reads: CSVKAGTSGWETQYF. The CDR3 nucleotides read TGCAGCGTCAAGGCAGGGACGAGTGGGTGGGAGACCCAGTACTTC.